Detailed here is one T cell receptor (beta chain). Only in-frame clones appear in the TCRdb table, and some are missing; sequencing was by immunoSEQ multiplex PCR. Among 300,000 to 500,000 clones listed, approximately 86% were seen once. Participant-given clinical history determined each cohort assignment. CDR3 size: 16 residues. V trimming: 0 bases; J trimming: 2 bases; junction bases outside the gene matches: 5. This record belongs to a study of blood T cell repertoires in COVID-19. For the study at large: Acute and convalescent COVID-19 samples came from the United States, Italy and Spain. PBMCs, B-cell-depleted T cells, or T cells were the source of the cDNA or gDNA that made up the material.

The TCR was taken from a woman aged 40 to 49 with acute COVID-19. The gene calls are TRBV23-1 and TRBJ2-7, with 9 bases identical to TRBD2. TRBV23-1 falls under the ORF class, with uncertain function. Sequencing was done on a sample of PBMCs or T cells enriched from blood (not recorded which). The CDR3 sequence is CASSQSRRGGTYEQYF. In DNA form, the CDR3 reads TGCGCCAGCAGTCAATCGCGGCGGGGGGGAACCTACGAGCAGTACTTC.